This T cell receptor beta chain came from a study of preoperative IRX-2 immunotherapy in early breast cancer. As to treatment: preoperative locoregional IRX-2 cytokine immunotherapy. Samples came from a phase Ib trial of preoperative locoregional IRX-2 cytokine immunotherapy. Libraries were prepared by immunoSEQ multiplex PCR; TCRdb keeps only in-frame clonotypes and omits some of them. The table includes some 13,000 clones, roughly 93% detected once. Germline lookup yields CDR1 SNHLY and CDR2 FYNNEI. V lost 5 bases and J lost 1, with 9 bases in between. The CDR3 covers 14 residues. This specimen was acquired from a patient treated with IRX-2 immunotherapy. This sequence was found in a human donor with breast cancer. The V call is TRBV2, the J call TRBJ2-1, with D maybe TRBD2 (6 bases). The CDR3 region has the DNA TGTGCCAGCAGTCCGGACTATTCCTACAATGAGCAGTTCTTC. It translates to CASSPDYSYNEQFF.